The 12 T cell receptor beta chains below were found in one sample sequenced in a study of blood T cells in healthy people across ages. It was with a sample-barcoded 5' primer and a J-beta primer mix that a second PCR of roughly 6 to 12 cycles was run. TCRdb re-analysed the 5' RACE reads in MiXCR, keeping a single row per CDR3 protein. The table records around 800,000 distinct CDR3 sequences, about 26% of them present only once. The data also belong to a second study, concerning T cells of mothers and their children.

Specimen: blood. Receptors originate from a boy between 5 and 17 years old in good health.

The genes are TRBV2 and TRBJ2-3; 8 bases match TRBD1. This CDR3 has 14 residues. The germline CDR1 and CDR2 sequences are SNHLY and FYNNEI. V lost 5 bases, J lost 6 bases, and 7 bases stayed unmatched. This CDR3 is CASSYDRGEDTQYF. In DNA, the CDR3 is TGTGCCAGCAGTTACGACAGGGGCGAGGATACGCAGTATTTT.

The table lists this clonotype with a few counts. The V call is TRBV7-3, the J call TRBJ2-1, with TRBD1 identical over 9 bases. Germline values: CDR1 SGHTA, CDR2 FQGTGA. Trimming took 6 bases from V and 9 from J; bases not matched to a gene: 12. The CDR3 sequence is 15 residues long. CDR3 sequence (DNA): TGTGCCAGCAGTCCCGGGGGACAGGGTAAAGGTGAGCAGTTCTTC. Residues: CASSPGGQGKGEQFF. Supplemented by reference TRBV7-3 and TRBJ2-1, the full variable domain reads GAGVSQTPSNKVTEKGKYVELRCDPISGHTALYWYRQSLGQGPEFLIYFQGTGAADDSGLPNDRFFAVRPEGSVSTLKIQRTERGDSAVYLCASSPGGQGKGEQFFGPGTRLTVL.

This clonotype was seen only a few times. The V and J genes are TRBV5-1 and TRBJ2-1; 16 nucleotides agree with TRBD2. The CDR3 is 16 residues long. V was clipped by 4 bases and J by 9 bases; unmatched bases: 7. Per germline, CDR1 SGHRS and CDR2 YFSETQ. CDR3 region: CASSPGTSGGDGEQFF. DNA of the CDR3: TGCGCCAGCAGCCCAGGGACTAGCGGGGGGGATGGTGAGCAGTTCTTC.

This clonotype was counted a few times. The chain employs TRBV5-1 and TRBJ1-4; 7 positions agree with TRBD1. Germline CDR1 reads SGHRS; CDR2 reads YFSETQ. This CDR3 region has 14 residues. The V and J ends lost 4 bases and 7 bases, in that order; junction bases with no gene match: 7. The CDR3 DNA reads TGCGCCAGCAGCCCAGGACAGGAGGCTGAAAAACTGTTTTTT. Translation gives CASSPGQEAEKLFF.

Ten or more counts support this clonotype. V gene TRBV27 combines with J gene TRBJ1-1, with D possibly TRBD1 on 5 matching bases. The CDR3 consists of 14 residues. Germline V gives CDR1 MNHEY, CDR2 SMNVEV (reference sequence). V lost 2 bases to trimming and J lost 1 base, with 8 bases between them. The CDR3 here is CASSLGATNTEAFF. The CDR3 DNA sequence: TGTGCCAGCAGTTTAGGGGCAACGAACACTGAAGCTTTCTTT.

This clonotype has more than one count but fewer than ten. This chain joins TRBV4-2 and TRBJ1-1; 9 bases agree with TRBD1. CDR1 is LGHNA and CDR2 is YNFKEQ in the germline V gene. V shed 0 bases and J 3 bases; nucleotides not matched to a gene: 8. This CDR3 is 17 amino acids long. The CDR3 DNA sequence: TGTGCCAGCAGCCAAGAGGCAGGGACAGGGCGTGACACTGAAGCTTTCTTT. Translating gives CASSQEAGTGRDTEAFF.

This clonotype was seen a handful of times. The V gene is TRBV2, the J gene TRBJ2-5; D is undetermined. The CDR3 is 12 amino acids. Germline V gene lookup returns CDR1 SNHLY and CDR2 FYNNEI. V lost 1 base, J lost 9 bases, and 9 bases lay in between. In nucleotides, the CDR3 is TGTGCCAGCAGTGAAGTCAGTGGGGCCCAGTACTTC. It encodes CASSEVSGAQYF.

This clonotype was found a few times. In DNA, the CDR3 is TGTGCCAGCTCACCAACTCTTGGGACAGGGGGGAATGAGCAGTTCTTC. This translates into CASSPTLGTGGNEQFF. The gene calls are TRBV18 and TRBJ2-1, with 11 bases fitting TRBD1. V lost 2 bases and J lost 7; bases outside the gene matches: 7. The CDR3 extends over 16 amino acids. Germline CDR1 KGHSH, CDR2 LQKENI.

The CDR3 coding sequence is TGTGCCAGCAGCTTACGGCTAGCGGGAGAAGGGTACGAGCAGTACTTC. Its translation is CASSLRLAGEGYEQYF. This rearrangement joins TRBV7-2 to TRBJ2-7, with 10 bases fitting TRBD2. Unmatched junction bases numbered 8, after V lost 2 bases and J lost 4 bases. Germline V gene sequence: CDR1 SGHTA, CDR2 FQGNSA. The CDR3 extends over 16 amino acids.

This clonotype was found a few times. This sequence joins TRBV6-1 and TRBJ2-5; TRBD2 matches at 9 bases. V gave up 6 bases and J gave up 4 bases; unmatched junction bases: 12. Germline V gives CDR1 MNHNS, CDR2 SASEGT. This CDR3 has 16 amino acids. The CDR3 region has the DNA TGTGCCAGCAGAAATGAGCGGGGGGCCGGGGGAGAGACCCAGTACTTC. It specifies CASRNERGAGGETQYF.

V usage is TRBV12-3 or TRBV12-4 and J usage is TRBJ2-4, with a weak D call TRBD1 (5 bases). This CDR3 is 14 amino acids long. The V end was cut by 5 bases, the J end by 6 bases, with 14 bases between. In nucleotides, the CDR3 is TGTGCCAGCAGTCTCAGGGTGGTGGGAAACATTCAGTACTTC. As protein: CASSLRVVGNIQYF.

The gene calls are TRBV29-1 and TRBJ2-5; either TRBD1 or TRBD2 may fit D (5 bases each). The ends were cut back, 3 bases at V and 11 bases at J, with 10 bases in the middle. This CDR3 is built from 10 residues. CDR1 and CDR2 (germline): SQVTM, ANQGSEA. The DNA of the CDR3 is TGCAGCGTTGAGGGGGATTTACAGTACTTC. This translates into CSVEGDLQYF.